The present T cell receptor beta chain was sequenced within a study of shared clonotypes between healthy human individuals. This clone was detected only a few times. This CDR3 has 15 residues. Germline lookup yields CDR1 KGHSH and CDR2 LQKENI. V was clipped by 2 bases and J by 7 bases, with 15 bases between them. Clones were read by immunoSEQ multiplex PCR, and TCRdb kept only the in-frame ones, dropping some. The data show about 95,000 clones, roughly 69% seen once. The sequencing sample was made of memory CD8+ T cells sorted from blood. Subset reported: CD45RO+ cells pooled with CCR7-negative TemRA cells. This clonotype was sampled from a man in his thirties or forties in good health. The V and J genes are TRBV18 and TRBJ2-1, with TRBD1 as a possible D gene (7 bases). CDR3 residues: CASSPGGGSGNEQFF. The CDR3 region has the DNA TGTGCCAGCTCACCAGGAGGGGGCTCGGGGAATGAGCAGTTCTTC.